The clone carrying this TCR beta chain was observed at least ten times. Trimming pared 5 bases from V and 3 bases from J, leaving 11 bases between. This CDR3 contains 14 residues. CDR1 and CDR2 (germline): MDHEN, SYDVKM. These data belong to a study of human T cells and chemical hapten exposure. Indicated time point: pre-sensitization, week 0. Treatment: therapeutic diphenylcyclopropenone sensitization with weekly scalp DPC. It was unfractionated whole blood from which total RNA was extracted. TCRdb reanalysed the RACE reads using MiXCR and keeps one entry per CDR3 protein. Among 50,000 to 65,000 distinct CDR3 sequences listed, roughly 8.8% were seen once.

The chain uses TRBV28 and TRBJ2-1; tentatively, D is TRBD1 or TRBD2 (5 bases each). This clonotype was obtained from a woman in her forties with alopecia areata. Some clones in this sample may be carry-over from other donors' samples. The sequencing used whole blood, collected in connection with sensitization to the hapten diphenylcyclopropenone (DPC). As DNA, the CDR3 is TGTGCCAGCAGTCCCGGGACCAACTACAATGAGCAGTTCTTC. Its protein product is CASSPGTNYNEQFF.